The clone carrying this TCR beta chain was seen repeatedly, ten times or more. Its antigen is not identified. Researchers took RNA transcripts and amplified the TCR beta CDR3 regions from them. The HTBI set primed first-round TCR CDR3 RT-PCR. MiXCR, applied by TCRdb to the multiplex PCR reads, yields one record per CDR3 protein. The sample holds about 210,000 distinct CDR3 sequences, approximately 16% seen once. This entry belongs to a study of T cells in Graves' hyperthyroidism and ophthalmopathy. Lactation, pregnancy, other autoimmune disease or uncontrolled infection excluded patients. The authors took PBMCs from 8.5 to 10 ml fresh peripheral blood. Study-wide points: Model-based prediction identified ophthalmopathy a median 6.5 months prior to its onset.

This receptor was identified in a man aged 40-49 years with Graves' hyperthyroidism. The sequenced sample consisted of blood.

CDR3 in amino acids: CASTGDGNSPLHF. DNA of the CDR3: TGTGCCAGTACGGGGGATGGAAATTCACCCCTCCACTTT. This rearrangement joins TRBV11-1 to TRBJ1-6, with a weak D call TRBD1 (5 bases). Trimming cost V 9 bases and J 7 bases, with 13 bases left between them. CDR3 length equals 13 residues. The germline V gene encodes CDR1 SGHAT and CDR2 FQDESV (reference sequence).